Presented here are 28 T cell receptor beta chains from one specimen sequenced in a study of patients and donors after allogeneic stem cell transplantation. MiXCR, run by TCRdb on the RT-PCR reads, gives a single entry per CDR3 protein. This table holds about a million distinct CDR3 sequences, approximately 19% found once. The sample was blood, either unsorted or a sorted T cell fraction (not recorded which). Source of these receptors: a human donor who was either an allogeneic HSCT recipient or a stem cell or donor lymphocyte infusion donor (not recorded which). It is not recorded whose cells these are; they may come from a transplant donor.

CDR3 protein: CASSQEGFGYGYTF. CDR3 coding DNA: TGTGCCAGCAGCCAAGAAGGGTTCGGCTATGGCTACACCTTC. The chain carries TRBV14 and TRBJ1-2; no definite D call. Germline V gene data show CDR1 as SGHDN and CDR2 as FVKESK. The CDR3 spans 14 residues. V was pared by 0 bases and J by 4 bases, with 9 bases between. Variable domain in full (rest from reference TRBV14 and TRBJ1-2): EAGVTQFPSHSVIEKGQTVTLRCDPISGHDNLYWYRRVMGKEIKFLLHFVKESKQDESGMPNNRFLAERTGGTYSTLKVQPAELEDSGVYFCASSQEGFGYGYTFGSGTRLTVV.

This clonotype was seen only a few times. V is TRBV20-1 and J is TRBJ2-7, with D perhaps TRBD1 (6 bases). CDR1 DFQATT and CDR2 SNEGSKA come from the germline V gene (reference sequence). The ends were cut back, 6 bases at V and 1 base at J, with 13 bases in the middle. CDR3 size: 13 residues. CDR3 sequence (DNA): TGCAGTGCCGAGACAGGTAGTTCCTACGAGCAGTACTTC. Its protein is CSAETGSSYEQYF.

A few counts support this clonotype. The J gene is TRBJ1-2, the V gene TRBV2; D is unclear. V lost 1 base and J 0 bases, leaving 15 bases between the germline ends. This CDR3 spans 17 amino acids. Germline V gives CDR1 SNHLY, CDR2 FYNNEI. In nucleotides, the CDR3 is TGTGCCAGCAGTGAAGGAGGGTTTTCGACACCTAACTATGGCTACACCTTC. Its protein is CASSEGGFSTPNYGYTF.

This clonotype was seen only a few times. J is TRBJ2-3 and V is TRBV7-3, with D perhaps TRBD1 (5 bases). The V end was cut by 5 bases, the J end by 4 bases, with 22 bases between. The CDR3 has 17 residues. Germline CDR1 SGHTA, CDR2 FQGTGA. CDR3 loop: CASSLRLKDTSSDTQYF. CDR3 bases: TGTGCCAGCAGCCTCCGGCTTAAGGACACTTCCTCAGATACGCAGTATTTT.

This clonotype was detected ten times or more. V is TRBV20-1 and J is TRBJ1-1, with D perhaps matching TRBD1 (6 bases). Germline V CDR1 and CDR2: DFQATT, SNEGSKA (reference sequence). This CDR3 region has 12 residues. Trimming left V 3 bases short and J 3 bases short, with 8 bases between. This CDR3 reads CSASDRYTEAFF. In DNA form, the CDR3 reads TGCAGTGCTAGTGACAGGTACACTGAAGCTTTCTTT.

The sample holds many counts of this clonotype. The chain carries TRBV12-3 or TRBV12-4 and TRBJ1-2; D not certain. V was cut by 5 bases and J by 5 bases, with 15 bases left in between. CDR3 length: 14 residues. CDR3 residues: CASSPRSFNYGYTF. The CDR3, as DNA: TGTGCCAGCAGTCCCCGGAGCTTCAATTATGGCTACACCTTC.

The rearrangement links TRBV20-1 to TRBJ1-2, with 7 positions matching TRBD1. CDR1 DFQATT and CDR2 SNEGSKA come from the germline V gene (reference sequence). The CDR3 contains 11 residues. DNA for the CDR3: TGCAGCGTCAGGGGGTCAGGTGGCTACACCTTC. Translation gives CSVRGSGGYTF.

V gene TRBV7-7 combines with J gene TRBJ2-2; D gene uncertain. The length of the CDR3 is 14 residues. From germline, CDR1 is SSHAT and CDR2 FNYEAQ (reference sequence). V lost 1 base and J lost 5, with 8 bases in between. The chain's CDR3 is CASSLDPQTGELFF. The DNA for the CDR3 is TGTGCCAGCAGCTTAGATCCACAAACCGGGGAGCTGTTTTTT.

The chain recombines TRBV7-9 with TRBJ2-1, with 10 bases aligning to TRBD2. Unmatched junction bases numbered 16, after V lost 11 bases and J lost 6 bases. The germline CDR1 and CDR2 sequences are SEHNR and FQNEAQ (reference sequence). The CDR3 spans 16 residues. The CDR3 region has the DNA TGTGCCGGAACGGGGGACCTAGCGGGAGTTCGCAATGAGCAGTTCTTC. It codes for CAGTGDLAGVRNEQFF.

The V call is TRBV12-3 or TRBV12-4, the J call TRBJ2-2, with TRBD1 matching 7 bases. V was clipped by 7 bases and J by 5 bases; unmatched bases: 10. The CDR3 runs 15 residues. The CDR3: CASKPNRGRTGELFF. The DNA of the CDR3 is TGTGCCAGCAAACCCAACAGGGGCAGGACCGGGGAGCTGTTTTTT.

Ten or more counts support this clonotype. The chain has TRBV3-1 and TRBJ2-7; TRBD2 matches at 8 bases. CDR1 is LGHDT, CDR2 YNNKEL, per germline (reference sequence). The V segment lost 4 bases and the J segment 3 bases; nucleotides outside the gene matches: 5. This CDR3 is built from 14 residues. CDR3 DNA sequence: TGTGCCAGCAGCCTTCTAGCGGGCGACTACGAGCAGTACTTC. It yields the protein CASSLLAGDYEQYF.

The CDR3 sequence: CARDSPGTKNEKLFF. The CDR3 DNA follows: TGTGCTAGGGATTCCCCCGGGACGAAGAATGAAAAACTGTTTTTT. This chain joins TRBV12-5 and TRBJ1-4, with D perhaps matching TRBD1 (5 bases). In germline, CDR1 is LGHNT, CDR2 FRNRAP. V lost 9 bases to trimming and J lost 5 bases, with 19 bases between them. This CDR3 has 15 residues. Full variable domain (outside the CDR3, taken from reference TRBV12-5 and TRBJ1-4): DARVTQTPRHKVTEMGQEVTMRCQPILGHNTVFWYRQTMMQGLELLAYFRNRAPLDDSGMPKDRFSAEMPDATLATLKIQPSEPRDSAVYFCARDSPGTKNEKLFFGSGTQLSVL.

The V call is TRBV10-3, the J call TRBJ1-1, with D possibly TRBD1 on 5 matching bases. The length of the CDR3 is 14 residues. V was clipped by 4 bases and J by 5 bases, with 14 bases between them. In germline, CDR1 is ENHRY, CDR2 SYGVKD. The CDR3 bases are TGTGCCATCAGTGCATCCCCTAGGGGAACTGAAGCTTTCTTT. This gives the protein CAISASPRGTEAFF.

This rearrangement joins TRBV7-9 to TRBJ1-2; D gene ambiguous. This CDR3 contains 13 residues. Germline V gene data show CDR1 as SEHNR and CDR2 as FQNEAQ (reference sequence). Trimming took 2 bases from V and 7 from J, leaving 11 bases between them. The CDR3 sequence is CASSLTSWIGYTF. The DNA of the CDR3 is TGTGCCAGCAGCTTAACGAGCTGGATTGGCTACACCTTC.

This clonotype was detected only a few times. The junction departs from the called germline gene at one end, perhaps through a read error. The V gene is TRBV6-1, the J gene TRBJ2-4; D may be TRBD2 (6 bases). Germline V gives CDR1 MNHNS, CDR2 SASEGT. This CDR3 comprises 15 residues. The CDR3 coding sequence is TGTGCCAGCAGAGAAGAAGGGACGGGGGAAAACATTCAGTACTTC. It yields the protein CASREEGTGENIQYF.

This clonotype was picked up many times. CDR3 in amino acids: CASSLELEAFF. CDR3 in DNA: TGCGCCAGCAGCTTGGAACTTGAAGCTTTCTTT. The chain has TRBV5-1 and TRBJ1-1; D is unclear. The CDR3 consists of 11 residues. Trimming stripped 0 bases from V and 7 bases from J, with 4 bases between. Looked up from germline, CDR1 is SGHRS and CDR2 is YFSETQ.

This clonotype has just a few counts. The CDR3, as DNA: TGTGCCAGCAGTTGGCTAGCGGGGGCCCAATACAATGAGCAGTTCTTC. Encoded protein: CASSWLAGAQYNEQFF. This chain joins TRBV6-2 or TRBV6-3 and TRBJ2-1; 10 nucleotides align to TRBD2. J gave up 4 bases and V 4 bases, and 7 bases lay outside the gene matches. Germline CDR1 and CDR2: MNHEY and SVGEGT. This CDR3 is 16 amino acids long.

This clonotype was detected only a few times. The chain recombines TRBV11-2 with TRBJ2-7; D is undetermined. The length of the CDR3 is 14 residues. Germline V gives CDR1 SGHAT, CDR2 FQNNGV. Trimming shortened V by 2 bases and J by 2 bases, and 10 bases separated the two germline ends. In DNA form, the CDR3 reads TGTGCCAGCAGCTTATTTTGGCGTCCCTACGAGCAGTACTTC. This gives the protein CASSLFWRPYEQYF. The full variable domain, completed using reference TRBV11-2 and TRBJ2-7, is EAGVAQSPRYKIIEKRQSVAFWCNPISGHATLYWYQQILGQGPKLLIQFQNNGVVDDSQLPKDRFSAERLKGVDSTLKIQPAKLEDSAVYLCASSLFWRPYEQYFGPGTRLTVT.

This clonotype was found a few times. The chain has TRBV20-1 and TRBJ1-3; no clear D. The CDR3 sequence is 13 residues long. CDR1 is DFQATT and CDR2 is SNEGSKA in the germline V gene (reference sequence). The V end was cut by 2 bases, the J end by 0 bases, with 5 bases between. The CDR3 nucleotides read TGCAGTGCTAGATTGAGCTCTGGAAACACCATATATTTT. The encoded protein is CSARLSSGNTIYF.

This clonotype came up many times. The chain joins TRBV12-3 or TRBV12-4 to TRBJ2-5; unclear D gene. The V end lost 5 bases, the J end lost 5 bases, and 9 bases lay between the germline ends. This CDR3 has 12 amino acids. The CDR3 sequence is CASSPTLETQYF. DNA of the CDR3: TGTGCCAGCAGTCCAACCTTGGAGACCCAGTACTTC.

This clonotype has a handful of counts. The chain uses TRBV19 and TRBJ2-1; 10 positions match TRBD2. The CDR3 sequence is 15 residues long. CDR1 and CDR2 (germline): LNHDA, SQIVND (reference sequence). The V and J ends lost 3 bases and 10 bases, in that order; junction bases with no gene match: 9. For the CDR3, the DNA is TGTGCCAGTAGTATGTCCAGCGGGAGGGCCAACGAGCAGTTCTTC. Translation gives CASSMSSGRANEQFF.

The gene calls are TRBV6-1 and TRBJ2-1; D not resolved. CDR3 size: 14 residues. V lost 5 bases to trimming and J lost 5 bases, with 13 bases between them. The V gene's germline CDR1 is MNHNS and CDR2 SASEGT. This CDR3 reads CASSNLFPNNEQFF. As DNA, the CDR3 is TGTGCCAGCAGTAACCTATTCCCTAACAATGAGCAGTTCTTC.

A few counts support this clonotype. The gene calls are TRBV5-4 and TRBJ2-4; D remains unclear. The V end lost 0 bases, the J end lost 3 bases, and 10 bases lay between the germline ends. This CDR3 has 15 amino acids. The V gene's germline CDR1 is SGHNT and CDR2 YYREEE (reference sequence). CDR3 DNA: TGTGCCAGCAGCTTGGACAGCATAGTCAAAAACATTCAGTACTTC. It is translated as CASSLDSIVKNIQYF.

There are a few counts of this clonotype. Here the CDR3 reads CASSLPGKRGNQPQHF. The CDR3, as DNA: TGTGCCAGCAGTTTGCCAGGCAAAAGGGGCAATCAGCCCCAGCATTTT. The chain links TRBV12-3 or TRBV12-4 to TRBJ1-5, with D unclear. CDR3 size: 16 residues. V lost 3 bases to trimming and J lost 2 bases, with 14 bases between them.

This chain connects TRBV24-1 to TRBJ1-2; TRBD1 matches 10 bases. V gave up 12 bases and J gave up 3 bases; unmatched junction bases: 6. The CDR3 spans 13 residues. CDR1 is KGHDR, CDR2 SFDVKD, per germline. CDR3 protein: CASRQGADYGYTF. CDR3 in DNA: TGTGCCTCTAGACAGGGGGCGGACTATGGCTACACCTTC.

CDR3 nucleotide sequence: TGTGCCACCAGCAGAGATGGCGGGGGCACAGATACGCAGTATTTT. Protein: CATSRDGGGTDTQYF. V gene TRBV15 combines with J gene TRBJ2-3, with D possibly TRBD2 on 6 matching bases. CDR1 LNHNV and CDR2 YYDKDF come from the germline V gene (reference sequence). V was pared by 0 bases and J by 1 base, with 8 bases between. The length of the CDR3 is 15 residues.

This sequence joins TRBV2 and TRBJ1-2; the D gene is possibly TRBD1 (6 bases). The CDR3 runs 14 residues. Germline V gives CDR1 SNHLY, CDR2 FYNNEI. Between the trimmed V and J ends, which lost 5 bases and 1 base, there was a span of 11 bases. As DNA, the CDR3 is TGTGCCAGCAGTCTGGACAGACTTAACTATGGCTACACCTTC. Protein: CASSLDRLNYGYTF.

The V call is TRBV20-1, the J call TRBJ2-5; 7 bases are a match to TRBD1. The CDR3 is made up of 14 amino acids. Germline CDR1 is DFQATT and CDR2 is SNEGSKA (reference sequence). The V gene end was trimmed by 3 bases and the J gene end by 5 bases; junction bases not matched to a gene: 9. The CDR3 loop is CSASPGQVRETQYF. CDR3 sequence (DNA): TGCAGTGCTAGCCCCGGACAGGTCCGGGAGACCCAGTACTTC.